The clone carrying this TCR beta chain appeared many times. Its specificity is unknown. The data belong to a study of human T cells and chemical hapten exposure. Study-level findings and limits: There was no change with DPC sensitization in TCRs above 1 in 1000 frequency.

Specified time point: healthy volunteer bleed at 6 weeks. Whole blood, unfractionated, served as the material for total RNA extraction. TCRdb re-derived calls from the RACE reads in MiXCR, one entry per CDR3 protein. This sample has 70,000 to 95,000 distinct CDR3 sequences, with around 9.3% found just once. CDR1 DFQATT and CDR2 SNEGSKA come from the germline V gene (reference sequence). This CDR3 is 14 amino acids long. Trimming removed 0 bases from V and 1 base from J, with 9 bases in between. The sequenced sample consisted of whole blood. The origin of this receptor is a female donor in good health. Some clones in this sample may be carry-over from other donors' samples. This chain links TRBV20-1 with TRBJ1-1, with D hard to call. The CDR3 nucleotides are TGCAGTGCTAGAGATCCCGGGAGGAACACTGAAGCTTTCTTT. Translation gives CSARDPGRNTEAFF.